This T cell receptor beta chain was sequenced for a study of T cells after yellow fever vaccination. The germline gives CDR1 SGHKS, CDR2 YYEKEE (reference sequence). This CDR3 is 15 amino acids long. Trimming cost V 4 bases and J 7 bases; bases outside gene matches: 10. TCRdb reprocessed the 5' RACE reads with MiXCR, giving one entry per CDR3 protein. The sample holds about 320,000 distinct CDR3 sequences; about 11% are singletons and the top ten take about 3.3%. The chain carries TRBV5-5 and TRBJ2-7; 11 nucleotides align to TRBD2. The sequence came from a man younger than 35 who received the YFV17D yellow fever vaccine. Sample: CD4+ T cells sorted from PBMCs, taken 45 days after the yellow fever booster vaccination. The CDR3 region has the DNA TGTGCCAGCAGCGTCGGGACTAGCGGAACTTTAGAGCAGTACTTC. It specifies CASSVGTSGTLEQYF.